What follows describes a single T cell receptor beta chain. Its antigen is not known. TCRdb used MiXCR to reprocess the reads, holding one entry per CDR3 protein. The table has 300,000 or so distinct CDR3 sequences, 25% seen once. The data belong to a study of T cell repertoires in cytomegalovirus infection. About the research overall: Through public TCR beta signatures, both CMV infection and matching HLA type were indicated. Study outcomes and limitations: CMV carriers with the relevant HLA were identified by cumulative public TCR beta family frequency. Within the response measured ex vivo, HLA-C-restricted CMV-specific TCR beta clonotypes were dominant.

The source material was PBMCs. The receptor comes from a human donor in good health (CMV status not recorded). Some clones in this sample may be carry-over from other donors' samples.

Here the CDR3 DNA reads TGTGCCAGCAGGCAAGTGACGGCTCTCGGATCCAAAAACATTCAGTACTTC. Protein: CASRQVTALGSKNIQYF. V and J are TRBV12-3 or TRBV12-4 and TRBJ2-4; the D is unclear. The CDR3 consists of 17 residues. The V end lost 6 bases, the J end lost 2 bases, and 20 bases lay between the germline ends.